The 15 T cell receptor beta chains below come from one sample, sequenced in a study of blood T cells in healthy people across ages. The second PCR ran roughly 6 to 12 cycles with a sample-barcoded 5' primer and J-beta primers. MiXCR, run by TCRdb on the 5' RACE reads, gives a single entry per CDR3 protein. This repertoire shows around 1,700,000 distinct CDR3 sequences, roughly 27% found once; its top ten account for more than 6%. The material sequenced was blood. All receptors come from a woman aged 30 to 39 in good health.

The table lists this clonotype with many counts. CDR3 DNA sequence: TGTGCCAGCAGTTCAACCGGGGGCTCAGTAGAGGCCAACGTCCTGACTTTC. Its protein product is CASSSTGGSVEANVLTF. The rearrangement joins TRBV6-6 to TRBJ2-6, with D perhaps given as TRBD1 or TRBD2 (6 bases each). CDR1 and CDR2 from the germline V gene are MNHNY and SVGAGI (reference sequence). Trimming removed 4 bases at V and 6 bases at J, with 19 bases between. The CDR3 spans 17 residues.

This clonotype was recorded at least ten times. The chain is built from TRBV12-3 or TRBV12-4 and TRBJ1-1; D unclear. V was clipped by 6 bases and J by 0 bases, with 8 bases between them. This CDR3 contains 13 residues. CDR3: CASSSTLNTEAFF. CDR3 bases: TGTGCCAGCAGCTCAACTCTGAACACTGAAGCTTTCTTT.

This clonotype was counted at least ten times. Written as DNA, the CDR3 is TGTGCCAGCAGTCAGGGACAGTCCTTCTACGAGCAGTACTTC. Translation: CASSQGQSFYEQYF. The chain has TRBV12-3 or TRBV12-4 and TRBJ2-7; 7 nucleotides match TRBD1. Unmatched junction bases numbered 7, after V lost 5 bases and J lost 3 bases. There are 14 residues in the CDR3.

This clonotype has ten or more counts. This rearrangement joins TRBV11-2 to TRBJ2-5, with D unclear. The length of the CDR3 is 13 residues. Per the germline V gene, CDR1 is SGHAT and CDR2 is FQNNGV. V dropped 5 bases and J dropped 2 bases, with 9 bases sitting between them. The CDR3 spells CASSTSRQETQYF. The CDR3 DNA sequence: TGTGCCAGCAGCACGTCGAGGCAAGAGACCCAGTACTTC.

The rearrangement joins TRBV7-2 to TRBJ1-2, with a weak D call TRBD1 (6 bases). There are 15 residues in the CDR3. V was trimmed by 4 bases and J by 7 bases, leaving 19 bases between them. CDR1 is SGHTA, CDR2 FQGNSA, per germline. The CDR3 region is CASSSWGGASCGYTF. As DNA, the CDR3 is TGTGCCAGCAGCTCCTGGGGGGGGGCGAGCTGTGGCTACACCTTC. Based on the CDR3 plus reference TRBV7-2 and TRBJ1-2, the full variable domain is GAGVSQSPSNKVTEKGKDVELRCDPISGHTALYWYRQSLGQGLEFLIYFQGNSAPDKSGLPSDRFSAERTGGSVSTLTIQRTQQEDSAVYLCASSSWGGASCGYTFGSGTRLTVV.

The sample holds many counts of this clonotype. The CDR3 sequence: CASAVSGDYGYTF. For the CDR3, the DNA is TGCGCCAGCGCTGTGTCGGGGGACTATGGCTACACCTTC. The V and J genes are TRBV5-1 and TRBJ1-2; D possibly corresponds to TRBD1 (5 bases). This CDR3 contains 13 residues. Germline V gene sequence: CDR1 SGHRS, CDR2 YFSETQ. V lost 7 bases to trimming and J lost 3 bases, with 13 bases between them.

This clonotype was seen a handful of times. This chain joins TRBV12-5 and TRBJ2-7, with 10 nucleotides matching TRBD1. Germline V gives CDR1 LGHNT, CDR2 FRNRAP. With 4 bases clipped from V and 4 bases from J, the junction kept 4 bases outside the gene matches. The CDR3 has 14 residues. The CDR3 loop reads CASGSGQGEYEQYF. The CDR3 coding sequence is TGTGCTAGTGGTTCCGGACAGGGGGAGTACGAGCAGTACTTC.

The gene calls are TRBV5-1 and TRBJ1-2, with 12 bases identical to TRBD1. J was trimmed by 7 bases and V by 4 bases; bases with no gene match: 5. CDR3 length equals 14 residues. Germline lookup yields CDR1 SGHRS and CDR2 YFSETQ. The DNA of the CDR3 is TGCGCCAGCAGCATCGGGACAGGGGGCCCTGGCTACACCTTC. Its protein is CASSIGTGGPGYTF. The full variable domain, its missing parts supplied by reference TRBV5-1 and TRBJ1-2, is KAGVTQTPRYLIKTRGQQVTLSCSPISGHRSVSWYQQTPGQGLQFLFEYFSETQRNKGNFPGRFSGRQFSNSRSEMNVSTLELGDSALYLCASSIGTGGPGYTFGSGTRLTVV.

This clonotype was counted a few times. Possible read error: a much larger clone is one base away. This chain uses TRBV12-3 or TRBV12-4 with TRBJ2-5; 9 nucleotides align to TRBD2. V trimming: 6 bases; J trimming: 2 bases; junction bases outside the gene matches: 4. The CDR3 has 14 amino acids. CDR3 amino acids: CASRRAGGQETQYF. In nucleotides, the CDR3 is TGTGCCAGCAGACGAGCGGGAGGTCAAGAGACCCAGTACTTC.

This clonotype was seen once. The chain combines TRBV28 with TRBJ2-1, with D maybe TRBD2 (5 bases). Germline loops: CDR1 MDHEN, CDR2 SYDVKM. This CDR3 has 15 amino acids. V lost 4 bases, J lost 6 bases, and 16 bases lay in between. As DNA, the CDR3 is TGTGCCAGCAGTTCAAGCGGAAACCTCCCCAATGAGCAGTTCTTC. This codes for CASSSSGNLPNEQFF.

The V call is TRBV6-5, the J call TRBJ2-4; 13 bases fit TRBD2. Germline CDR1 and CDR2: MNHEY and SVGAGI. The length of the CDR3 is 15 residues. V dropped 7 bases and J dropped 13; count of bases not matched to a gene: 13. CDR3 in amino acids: CASTVGTSGNREQYF. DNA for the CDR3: TGTGCCAGCACCGTCGGGACTAGCGGGAATCGGGAGCAGTACTTC.

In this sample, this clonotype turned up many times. CDR3 sequence reads: CSVETGVHEQYF. CDR3 sequence (DNA): TGCAGCGTGGAAACAGGGGTCCACGAGCAGTACTTC. The V gene is TRBV29-1, the J gene TRBJ2-7; 7 bases agree with TRBD1. This CDR3 is 12 amino acids long. The J segment lost 5 bases and the V segment lost 6 bases, leaving 7 bases of the junction unmatched. Per the germline V gene, CDR1 is SQVTM and CDR2 is ANQGSEA.

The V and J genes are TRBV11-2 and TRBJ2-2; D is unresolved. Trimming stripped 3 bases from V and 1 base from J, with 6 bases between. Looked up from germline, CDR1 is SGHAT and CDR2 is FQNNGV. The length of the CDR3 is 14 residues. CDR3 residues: CASSFNGNTGELFF. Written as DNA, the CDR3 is TGTGCCAGCAGCTTCAACGGGAACACCGGGGAGCTGTTTTTT. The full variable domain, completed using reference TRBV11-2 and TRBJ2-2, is EAGVAQSPRYKIIEKRQSVAFWCNPISGHATLYWYQQILGQGPKLLIQFQNNGVVDDSQLPKDRFSAERLKGVDSTLKIQPAKLEDSAVYLCASSFNGNTGELFFGEGSRLTVL.

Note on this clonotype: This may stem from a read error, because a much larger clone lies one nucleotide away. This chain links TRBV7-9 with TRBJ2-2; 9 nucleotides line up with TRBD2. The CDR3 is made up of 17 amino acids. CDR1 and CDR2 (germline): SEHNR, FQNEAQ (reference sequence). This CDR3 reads CASSLVFSGSSTGGLFF. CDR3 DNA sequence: TGTGCCAGCAGCTTAGTCTTTAGCGGGAGCTCCACCGGGGGGCTGTTTTTT.

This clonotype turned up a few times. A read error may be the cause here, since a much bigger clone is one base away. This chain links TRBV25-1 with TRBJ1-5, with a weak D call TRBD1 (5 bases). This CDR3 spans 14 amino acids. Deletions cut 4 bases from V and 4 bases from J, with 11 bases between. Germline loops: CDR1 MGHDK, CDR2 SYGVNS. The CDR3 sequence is CASSGQRDNQPQHF. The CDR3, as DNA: TGTGCCAGCAGTGGACAGAGAGATAATCAGCCCCAGCATTTT.